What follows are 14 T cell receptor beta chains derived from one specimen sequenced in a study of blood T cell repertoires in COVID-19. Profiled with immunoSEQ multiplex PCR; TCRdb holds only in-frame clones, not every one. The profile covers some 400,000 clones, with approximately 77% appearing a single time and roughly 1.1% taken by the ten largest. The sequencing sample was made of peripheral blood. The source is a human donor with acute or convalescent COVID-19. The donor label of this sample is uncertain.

Written as DNA, the CDR3 is TGTGCCAGCTCACCAAGGGGGAACCAAGAGACCCAGTACTTC. This codes for CASSPRGNQETQYF. The V gene is TRBV18, the J gene TRBJ2-5; possibly TRBD1 for D (6 bases). V lost 2 bases and J 0 bases, leaving 7 bases between the germline ends. From germline, CDR1 is KGHSH and CDR2 LQKENI. This CDR3 spans 14 amino acids.

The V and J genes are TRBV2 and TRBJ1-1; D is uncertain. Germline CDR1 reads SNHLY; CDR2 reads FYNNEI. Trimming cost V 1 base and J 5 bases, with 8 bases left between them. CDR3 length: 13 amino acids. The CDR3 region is CASSEGQRTEAFF. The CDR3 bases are TGTGCCAGCAGTGAAGGGCAAAGAACTGAAGCTTTCTTT. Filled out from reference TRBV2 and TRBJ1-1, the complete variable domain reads EPEVTQTPSHQVTQMGQEVILRCVPISNHLYFYWYRQILGQKVEFLVSFYNNEISEKSEIFDDQFSVERPDGSNFTLKIRSTKLEDSAMYFCASSEGQRTEAFFGQGTRLTVV.

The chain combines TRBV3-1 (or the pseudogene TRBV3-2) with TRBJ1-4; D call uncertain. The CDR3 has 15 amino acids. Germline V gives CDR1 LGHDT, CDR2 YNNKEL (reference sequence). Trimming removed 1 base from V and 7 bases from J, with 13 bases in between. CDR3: CASSQGRDVSEKLFF. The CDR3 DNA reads TGTGCCAGCAGCCAAGGGAGGGATGTAAGTGAAAAACTGTTTTTT.

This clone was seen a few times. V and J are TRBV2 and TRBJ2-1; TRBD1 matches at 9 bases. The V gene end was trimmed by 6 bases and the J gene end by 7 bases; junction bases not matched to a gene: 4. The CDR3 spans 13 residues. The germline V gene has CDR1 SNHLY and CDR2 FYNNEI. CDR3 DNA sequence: TGTGCCAGCAGGGACAGGGGAATAAATGAGCAGTTCTTC. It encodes CASRDRGINEQFF. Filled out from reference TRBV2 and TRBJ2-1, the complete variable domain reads EPEVTQTPSHQVTQMGQEVILRCVPISNHLYFYWYRQILGQKVEFLVSFYNNEISEKSEIFDDQFSVERPDGSNFTLKIRSTKLEDSAMYFCASRDRGINEQFFGPGTRLTVL.

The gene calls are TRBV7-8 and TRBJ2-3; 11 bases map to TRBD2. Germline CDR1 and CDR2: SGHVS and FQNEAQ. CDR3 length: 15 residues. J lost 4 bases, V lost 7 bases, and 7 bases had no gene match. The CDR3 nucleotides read TGTGCCAGCATTACTAGCGGGGGTAGTTCAGATACGCAGTATTTT. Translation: CASITSGGSSDTQYF.

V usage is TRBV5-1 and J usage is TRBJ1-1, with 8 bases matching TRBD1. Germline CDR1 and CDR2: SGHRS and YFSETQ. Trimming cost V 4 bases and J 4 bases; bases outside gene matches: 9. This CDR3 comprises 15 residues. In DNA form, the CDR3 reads TGCGCCAGCAGCCCAGGGACAGGCCGGGGCACTGAAGCTTTCTTT. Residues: CASSPGTGRGTEAFF.

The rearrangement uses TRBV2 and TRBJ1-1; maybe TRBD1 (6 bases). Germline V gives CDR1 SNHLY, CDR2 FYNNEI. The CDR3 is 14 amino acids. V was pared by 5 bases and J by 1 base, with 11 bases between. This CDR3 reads CASSRTGKNTEAFF. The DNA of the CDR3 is TGTGCCAGCAGTCGTACAGGGAAGAACACTGAAGCTTTCTTT.

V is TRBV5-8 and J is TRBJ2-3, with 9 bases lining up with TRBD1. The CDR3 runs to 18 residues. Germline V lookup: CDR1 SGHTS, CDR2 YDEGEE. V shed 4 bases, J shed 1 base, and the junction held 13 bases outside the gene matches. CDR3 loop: CASSPRPGTGIGTDTQYF. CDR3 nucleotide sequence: TGTGCCAGCAGCCCCCGTCCCGGGACAGGGATCGGCACAGATACGCAGTATTTT. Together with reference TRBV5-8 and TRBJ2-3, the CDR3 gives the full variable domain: EAGVTQSPTHLIKTRGQQATLRCSPISGHTSVYWYQQALGLGLQFLLWYDEGEERNRGNFPPRFSGRQFPNYSSELNVNALELEDSALYLCASSPRPGTGIGTDTQYFGPGTRLTVL.

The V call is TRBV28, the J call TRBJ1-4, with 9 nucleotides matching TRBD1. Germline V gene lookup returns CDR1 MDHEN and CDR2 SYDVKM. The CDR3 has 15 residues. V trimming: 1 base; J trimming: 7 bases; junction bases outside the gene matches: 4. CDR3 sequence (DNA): TGTGCCAGCAGTTTATATGGACAGGGGACTGAAAAACTGTTTTTT. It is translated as CASSLYGQGTEKLFF.

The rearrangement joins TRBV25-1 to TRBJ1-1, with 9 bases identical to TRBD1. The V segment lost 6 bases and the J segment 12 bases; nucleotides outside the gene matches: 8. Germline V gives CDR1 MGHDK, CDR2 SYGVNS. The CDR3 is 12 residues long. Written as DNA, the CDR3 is TGTGCCAGCAGAAGACAGGGGGGTAGGACTTTCTTT. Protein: CASRRQGGRTFF.

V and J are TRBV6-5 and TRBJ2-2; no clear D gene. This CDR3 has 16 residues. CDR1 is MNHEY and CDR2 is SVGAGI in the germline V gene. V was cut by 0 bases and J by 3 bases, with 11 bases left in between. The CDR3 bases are TGTGCCAGCAGTTACTCGATGGGCAGAGACACCGGGGAGCTGTTTTTT. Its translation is CASSYSMGRDTGELFF.

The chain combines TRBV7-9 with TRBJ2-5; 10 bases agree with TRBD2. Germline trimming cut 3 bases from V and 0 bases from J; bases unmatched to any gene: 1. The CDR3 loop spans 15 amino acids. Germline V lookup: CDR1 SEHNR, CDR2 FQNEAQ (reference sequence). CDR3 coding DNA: TGTGCCAGCAGCTTGGGACTAGCGAACCAAGAGACCCAGTACTTC. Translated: CASSLGLANQETQYF. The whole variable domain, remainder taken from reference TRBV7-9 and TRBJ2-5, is DTGVSQNPRHKITKRGQNVTFRCDPISEHNRLYWYRQTLGQGPEFLTYFQNEAQLEKSRLLSDRFSAERPKGSFSTLEIQRTEQGDSAMYLCASSLGLANQETQYFGPGTRLLVL.

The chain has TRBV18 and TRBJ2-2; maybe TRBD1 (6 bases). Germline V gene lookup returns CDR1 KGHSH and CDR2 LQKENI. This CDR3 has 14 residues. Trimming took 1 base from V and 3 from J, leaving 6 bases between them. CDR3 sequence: CASSPRTDTGELFF. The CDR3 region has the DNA TGTGCCAGCTCACCACGGACAGACACCGGGGAGCTGTTTTTT.

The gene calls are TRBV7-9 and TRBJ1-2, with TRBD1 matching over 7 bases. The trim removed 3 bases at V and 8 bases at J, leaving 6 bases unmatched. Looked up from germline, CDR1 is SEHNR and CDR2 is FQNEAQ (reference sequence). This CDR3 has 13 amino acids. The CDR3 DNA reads TGTGCCAGCAGCTTCCGGGACAGTCGAGGCTACACCTTC. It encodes CASSFRDSRGYTF.